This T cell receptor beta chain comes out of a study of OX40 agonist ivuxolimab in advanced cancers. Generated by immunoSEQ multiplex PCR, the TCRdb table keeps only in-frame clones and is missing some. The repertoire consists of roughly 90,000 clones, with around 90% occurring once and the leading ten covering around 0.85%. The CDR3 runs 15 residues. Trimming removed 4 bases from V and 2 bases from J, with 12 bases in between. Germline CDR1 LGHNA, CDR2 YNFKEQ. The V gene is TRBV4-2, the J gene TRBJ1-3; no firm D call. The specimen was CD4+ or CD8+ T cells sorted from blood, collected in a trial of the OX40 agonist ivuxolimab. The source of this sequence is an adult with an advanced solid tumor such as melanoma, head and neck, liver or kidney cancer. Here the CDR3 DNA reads TGTGCCAGCAGCCTCACTCGGGCACCTGGAAACACCATATATTTT. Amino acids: CASSLTRAPGNTIYF.